This T cell receptor (beta chain) was retrieved from a study of blood T cell repertoires in COVID-19. Study information: The United States, Italy and Spain were the sources of the acute and convalescent COVID-19 samples.

Per the original methods: Using reference gene primer amplification, nucleated cell counts were estimated. Sequencing was performed with immunoSEQ multiplex PCR; in TCRdb, only in-frame clones are kept and a portion is missing. V and J calls and clone size follow that table, whereas D and trimming were derived from the DNA. The profile covers about 260,000 clones, with about 84% appearing a single time and roughly 1.9% taken by the ten largest. The V and J ends lost 7 bases and 0 bases respectively, with 9 bases between them. This CDR3 has 13 residues. Per the germline V gene, CDR1 is MNHEY and CDR2 is SVGAGI.

This TCR was sampled from a woman aged 50 to 60 who had recovered from COVID-19. This chain uses TRBV6-5 with TRBJ1-2; D is unresolved. What was sequenced was PBMCs or T cells enriched from blood (not recorded which). DNA for the CDR3: TGTGCCAGCAACGACGGAGCTAACTATGGCTACACCTTC. Residues: CASNDGANYGYTF.